The rows below give T cell receptor beta chains drawn from one sample of a study of cytomegalovirus exposure and HLA in healthy donors. Data came from immunoSEQ multiplex PCR; TCRdb stores just in-frame clones and leaves some out. The data contain more than 150,000 clones, roughly 84% of them singletons. Material for sequencing was PBMCs. These receptors were obtained from a girl aged 2-9 years in good health and CMV-seropositive. CDR3s include the opening cysteine and the closing phenylalanine or tryptophan. A D gene is named only where the DNA matches it firmly. Only part of the rows carry a size: once, few, many, or a class if the clone is expanded.

clone size | J gene | V gene | D gene | CDR3 protein | CDR3 DNA
- | TRBJ2-1 | TRBV15 | TRBD2 | CATSRDLAGVYNEQFF | TGTGCCACCAGCAGAGATCTAGCGGGAGTCTACAATGAGCAGTTCTTC
- | TRBJ2-2 | TRBV30 | - | CAWSHTGSGELFF | TGTGCCTGGTCACACACAGGGTCCGGGGAGCTGTTTTTT
- | TRBJ1-1 | TRBV28 | - | CASSLYWEGTEAFF | TGTGCCAGCAGTTTATACTGGGAGGGCACTGAAGCTTTCTTT
few | TRBJ2-7 | TRBV28 | TRBD1 | CASIPTGPSYEQYF | TGTGCCAGCATCCCGACAGGGCCCTCCTACGAGCAGTACTTC
- | TRBJ2-7 | TRBV6-1 | - | CASSDGELSYEQYF | TGTGCCAGCAGTGACGGAGAATTGTCCTACGAGCAGTACTTC
- | TRBJ2-5 | TRBV11-3 | - | CASSGGRQETQYF | TGTGCCAGTTCTGGTGGGCGTCAAGAGACCCAGTACTTC
- | TRBJ2-5 | TRBV5-1 | - | CASSLGAYRVQETQYF | TGCGCCAGCAGCTTGGGGGCTTACAGGGTTCAAGAGACCCAGTACTTC
- | TRBJ2-2 | TRBV14 | - | CASSQVRTMNTGELFF | TGTGCCAGCAGCCAAGTGCGGACAATGAACACCGGGGAGCTGTTTTTT
- | TRBJ2-3 | TRBV6-1 | TRBD2 | CASSGTSGGDTQYF | TGTGCCAGCAGTGGGACTAGCGGGGGGGATACGCAGTATTTT
- | TRBJ1-2 | TRBV2 | TRBD1 | CASIPDRGANYGYTF | TGTGCCAGCATCCCGGACAGGGGCGCTAACTATGGCTACACCTTC
few | TRBJ2-1 | TRBV9 | TRBD2 | CASSPTSGGVTYNEQFF | TGTGCCAGCAGCCCGACTAGCGGGGGGGTTACCTACAATGAGCAGTTCTTC
- | TRBJ1-6 | TRBV2 | - | CASSPAGGGNSPLHF | TGTGCCAGCAGCCCCGCGGGGGGAGGGAATTCACCCCTCCACTTT
- | TRBJ2-7 | TRBV5-1 | TRBD1 | CASSRQGGIYEQYF | TGCGCCAGCAGTAGACAGGGGGGAATCTACGAGCAGTACTTC
- | TRBJ1-1 | TRBV21-1 | - | CASSPLWGQDTEAFF | TGTGCCAGCAGCCCTCTTTGGGGGCAGGACACTGAAGCTTTCTTT
- | TRBJ2-2 | TRBV7-9 | - | CASSLGGNTGELFF | TGTGCCAGCAGCTTAGGCGGGAACACCGGGGAGCTGTTTTTT
few | TRBJ1-4 | TRBV2 | TRBD1 | CASSIDRASEKLFF | TGTGCCAGCAGCATTGACAGGGCCAGTGAAAAACTGTTTTTT
- | TRBJ2-7 | TRBV9 | TRBD1 | CASSAGTEAYEQYF | TGTGCCAGCAGCGCCGGGACAGAAGCCTACGAGCAGTACTTC
- | TRBJ2-3 | TRBV28 | TRBD2 | CASSHAGLAGPDTQYF | TGTGCCAGCAGTCACGCAGGACTAGCGGGACCGGATACGCAGTATTTT
- | TRBJ1-1 | TRBV5-6 | TRBD1 | CASSTGTGFSTEAFF | TGTGCCAGCAGCACCGGGACAGGGTTCAGCACTGAAGCTTTCTTT
- | TRBJ2-5 | TRBV4-1 | - | CASSQGEVGEVRLQETQYF | TGCGCCAGCAGCCAAGGGGAGGTCGGGGAGGTAAGACTTCAAGAGACCCAGTACTTC
- | TRBJ2-4 | TRBV10-1 | - | CASIRHGHVENIQYF | TGCGCCAGCATACGACACGGACACGTCGAAAACATTCAGTACTTC
- | TRBJ2-2 | TRBV4-1 | TRBD2 | CASSPHQSAGDTGELFF | TGCGCCAGCAGCCCCCACCAATCAGCGGGAGACACCGGGGAGCTGTTTTTT
- | TRBJ1-1 | TRBV19 | - | CASSIGRILMNTEAFF | TGTGCCAGTAGTATAGGGCGGATACTAATGAACACTGAAGCTTTCTTT
- | TRBJ2-1 | TRBV5-1 | - | CASSLVGTRGYNEQFF | TGCGCCAGCAGCTTGGTAGGGACTCGTGGGTACAATGAGCAGTTCTTC
few | TRBJ2-1 | TRBV25-1 | - | CASSEPHKSSNEQFF | TGTGCCAGCAGTGAACCCCATAAGTCGAGCAATGAGCAGTTCTTC
- | TRBJ1-2 | TRBV5-8 | TRBD1 | CASRRQGATYGYTF | TGTGCCAGCCGGAGACAGGGGGCTACCTATGGCTACACCTTC
- | TRBJ1-2 | TRBV28 | TRBD1 | CASRQGVGGYTF | TGTGCCAGTCGACAGGGGGTGGGAGGCTACACCTTC
- | TRBJ1-4 | TRBV19 | - | CASSRMVGGPNEKLFF | TGTGCCAGTAGTAGGATGGTAGGGGGACCTAATGAAAAACTGTTTTTT
- | TRBJ2-3 | TRBV28 | TRBD2 | CASGSPGLALSVDTQYF | TGTGCCAGCGGGTCCCCTGGACTAGCGCTTAGTGTCGATACGCAGTATTTT
- | TRBJ2-7 | TRBV7-9 | - | CASSLAGGAYEQYF | TGTGCCAGCAGCTTAGCGGGAGGAGCCTACGAGCAGTACTTC
- | TRBJ1-2 | TRBV2 | - | CASSERQNYGYTF | TGTGCCAGCAGTGAAAGACAGAACTATGGCTACACCTTC
- | TRBJ2-6 | TRBV5-1 | TRBD2 | CASSLVGSGISGANVLTF | TGCGCCAGCAGCTTGGTTGGTAGCGGGATCTCTGGGGCCAACGTCCTGACTTTC
- | TRBJ2-7 | TRBV19 | - | CASSITRISYEQYF | TGTGCCAGTAGTATAACACGTATATCCTACGAGCAGTACTTC
few | TRBJ2-7 | TRBV5-6 | TRBD2 | CASSKLGLAGVGGSYEQYF | TGTGCCAGCAGCAAGTTGGGACTAGCGGGAGTAGGGGGCTCCTACGAGCAGTACTTC
- | TRBJ1-1 | TRBV5-1 | - | CASSLEVPGNTEAFF | TGCGCCAGCAGCTTGGAAGTCCCGGGGAACACTGAAGCTTTCTTT
once | TRBJ1-5 | TRBV6-5 | - | CASSYSTGNQPQHF | TGTGCCAGCAGTTACTCGACTGGCAATCAGCCCCAGCATTTT
- | TRBJ1-2 | TRBV6-1 | - | CASSEDFLYLTDPVYGYTF | TGTGCCAGCAGTGAAGATTTCCTCTACCTGACAGATCCGGTCTATGGCTACACCTTC
once | TRBJ2-3 | TRBV6-4 | - | CASRTTASTDTQYF | TGTGCCAGCAGGACGACAGCTAGCACAGATACGCAGTATTTT
- | TRBJ1-1 | TRBV19 | TRBD1 | CASSIYDRGLETEAFF | TGTGCCAGTAGTATTTACGACAGGGGGTTGGAAACTGAAGCTTTCTTT
once | TRBJ2-7 | TRBV5-6 | TRBD2 | CASSLSRGLAGGLCYEQYF | TGTGCCAGCAGCTTGAGTCGGGGACTAGCGGGGGGGCTTTGTTACGAGCAGTACTTC